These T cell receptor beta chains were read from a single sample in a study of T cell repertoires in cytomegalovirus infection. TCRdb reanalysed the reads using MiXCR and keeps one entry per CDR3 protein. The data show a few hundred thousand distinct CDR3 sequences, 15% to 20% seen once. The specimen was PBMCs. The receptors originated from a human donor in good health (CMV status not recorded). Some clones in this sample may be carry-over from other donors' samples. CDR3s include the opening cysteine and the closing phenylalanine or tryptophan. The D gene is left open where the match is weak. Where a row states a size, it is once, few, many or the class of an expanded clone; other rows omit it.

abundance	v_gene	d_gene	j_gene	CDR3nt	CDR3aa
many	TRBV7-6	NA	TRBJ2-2	TGTGCCAGCAGCTTAATTTCTTCAGGGTCCGTGAACACCGGGGAGCTGTTTTTT	CASSLISSGSVNTGELFF
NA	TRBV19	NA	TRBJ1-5	TGTGCCAGTAGTGGAACGGTGTTGGGGCAGCCCCAGCATTTT	CASSGTVLGQPQHF
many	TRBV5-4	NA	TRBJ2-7	TGTGCCAGCAGTCCCGGACTCTCCTACGAGCAGTACTTC	CASSPGLSYEQYF
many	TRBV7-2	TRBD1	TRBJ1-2	TGTGCCAGCAGCACCCAGGGGGTTAACTATGGCTACACCTTC	CASSTQGVNYGYTF
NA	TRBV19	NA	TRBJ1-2	TGTGCCAGCCGAACAGGGCCGTGGGGCTACACCTTC	CASRTGPWGYTF
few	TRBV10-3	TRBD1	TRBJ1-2	TGTGCCACAACCGGGACAGGGGACACTAACTATGGCTACACCTTC	CATTGTGDTNYGYTF
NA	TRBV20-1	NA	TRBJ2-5	TGCAGTGCACCGACTAGGGGAGAGACCCAGTACTTC	CSAPTRGETQYF
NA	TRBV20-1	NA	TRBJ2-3	TGCAGTGCGGGGGCGGAGCGCACAGATACGCAGTATTTT	CSAGAERTDTQYF
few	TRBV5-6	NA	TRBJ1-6	TGTGCCAGCAGCTTGTCGCCGAATAATTCACCCCTCCACTTT	CASSLSPNNSPLHF
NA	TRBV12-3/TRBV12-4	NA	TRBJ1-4	TGTGCCAGCAGTTCCCACTCAGGGGCGACTAATGAAAAACTGTTTTTT	CASSSHSGATNEKLFF
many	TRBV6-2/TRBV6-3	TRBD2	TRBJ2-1	TGTGCCAGCAGAGAACTAGCGGGAGGGCCCTCCTACAATGAGCAGTTCTTC	CASRELAGGPSYNEQFF
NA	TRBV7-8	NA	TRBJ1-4	TGTGCCAGCAGGGAAGGCAGGGTAAATGAAAAACTGTTTTTT	CASREGRVNEKLFF
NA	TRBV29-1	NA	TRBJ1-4	TGCAGCGTTGAAGTAACGGCAGGGGCAACTAATGAAAAACTGTTTTTT	CSVEVTAGATNEKLFF
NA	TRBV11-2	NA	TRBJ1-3	TGTGCCAGCAGCTTAGGAGGGCCAGACTCTGGAAACACCATATATTTT	CASSLGGPDSGNTIYF
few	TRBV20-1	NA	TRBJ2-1	TGCAGTGCTAGAGATCGGAGATTGGGGGCCTACAATGAGCAGTTCTTC	CSARDRRLGAYNEQFF
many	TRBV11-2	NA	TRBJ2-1	TGTGCCAGCAGCTTGTTGGAACTAGGGCCCGAGGATGAGCAGTTCTTC	CASSLLELGPEDEQFF
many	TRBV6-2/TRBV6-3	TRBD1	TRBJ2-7	TGTGCCAGCAGTCCCGACAGGGGAAAAGGCTACGAGCAGTACTTC	CASSPDRGKGYEQYF
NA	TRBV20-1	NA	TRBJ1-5	TGCAGTGCTAGAGATTCTACAGGGAAATATAGCAATCAGCCCCAGCATTTT	CSARDSTGKYSNQPQHF
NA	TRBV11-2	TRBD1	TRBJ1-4	TGTGCCAGCAGCTTTCAGGGGGCTTATGAAAAACTGTTTTTT	CASSFQGAYEKLFF
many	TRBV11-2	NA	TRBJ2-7	TGTGCCAGCAGCCTACGGTCAAGAGACTACGAGCAGTACTTC	CASSLRSRDYEQYF
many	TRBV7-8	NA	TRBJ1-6	TGTGCCAGCAGCTTAGCACCCCAATGGGACCGTAATTCACCCCTCCACTTT	CASSLAPQWDRNSPLHF
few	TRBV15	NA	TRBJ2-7	TGTGCCACCAGCAGAGATGGGGAGAAGGGCGAGCAGTACTTC	CATSRDGEKGEQYF
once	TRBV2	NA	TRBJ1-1	TGTGCCAGCAGGGGCCGGGGATTCACTGAAGCTTTCTTT	CASRGRGFTEAFF
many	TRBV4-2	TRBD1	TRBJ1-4	TGTGCCAGCGCACGACAGGGGCGGGCTGAAAAACTGTTTTTT	CASARQGRAEKLFF
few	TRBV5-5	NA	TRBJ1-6	TGTGCCAGCAGCTTGTTGGGTTTGAGTAATTCACCCCTCCACTTT	CASSLLGLSNSPLHF
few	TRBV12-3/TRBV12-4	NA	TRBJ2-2	TGTGCCAGCAGTTTTACCTCAGGGTCTAACACCGGGGAGCTGTTTTTT	CASSFTSGSNTGELFF
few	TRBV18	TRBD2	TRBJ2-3	TGTGCCAGCACCGGGACTAGCGGCAAATCGGGGACGCAGTATTTT	CASTGTSGKSGTQYF
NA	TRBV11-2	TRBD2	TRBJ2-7	TGTGCCAGCAGCTTGGGACTAGCGGGAGTGAACGAGCAGTACTTC	CASSLGLAGVNEQYF
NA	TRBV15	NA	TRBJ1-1	TGTGCCACCAGCAGCAGGGACACCGGCGAGGCTTTCTTT	CATSSRDTGEAFF
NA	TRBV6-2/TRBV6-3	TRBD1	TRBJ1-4	TGTGCCAGCAGCCGGACAGGGGTGAATGAAAAACTGTTTTTT	CASSRTGVNEKLFF